The 6 T cell receptor beta chains below come from one sample, sequenced in a study of regulatory T cells in long-lasting Graves disease. Time point described: newly diagnosed GD, antithyroid drugs for less than 3 months. Construction of the TCR library relied on RNA isolated from PBMCs. Arm-PCR with iRepertoire HTBI primers amplified the CDR3 regions for these TCR beta libraries. In TCRdb, the multiplex PCR reads were re-called with MiXCR into one record per CDR3 protein. The repertoire includes about 470,000 distinct CDR3 sequences, under 15% of them detected once, and around 15% sits in the top ten. These data were likewise used in another study, on T cells in Graves' hyperthyroidism and ophthalmopathy.

The sample in question was peripheral blood mononuclear cells (PBMCs), obtained at new diagnosis, from a patient treated with antithyroid drugs. The receptors were gathered from a woman aged 30 to 39 with Graves disease.

The V call is TRBV6-2 or TRBV6-3, the J call TRBJ2-7; 14 bases agree with TRBD2. The CDR3 covers 16 residues. Germline V lookup: CDR1 MNHEY, CDR2 SVGEGT. J gave up 3 bases and V 6 bases, and 7 bases lay outside the gene matches. The CDR3 DNA follows: TGTGCCAGCAGGACGGGGGGACTAGCGGGAGACTACGAGCAGTACTTC. Protein sequence: CASRTGGLAGDYEQYF.

This clonotype was detected ten times or more. V usage is TRBV7-9 and J usage is TRBJ2-1; no clear D. CDR3 length: 13 residues. The V and J ends lost 5 bases and 0 bases respectively, with 5 bases between them. In germline, CDR1 is SEHNR, CDR2 FQNEAQ (reference sequence). The CDR3 coding sequence is TGTGCCAGCAGCCACTTCTCCTACAATGAGCAGTTCTTC. This encodes CASSHFSYNEQFF.

This clonotype showed up many times. The chain has TRBV28 and TRBJ1-3, with 8 bases identical to TRBD1. This CDR3 is 15 amino acids long. V lost 0 bases, J lost 5 bases, and 3 bases stayed unmatched. In germline, CDR1 is MDHEN, CDR2 SYDVKM. The CDR3 bases are TGTGCCAGCAGTTTATGGGACAGGGCGAGAAACACCATATATTTT. Translated: CASSLWDRARNTIYF.

This clonotype was seen at least ten times. The chain combines TRBV18 with TRBJ1-1; the D gene is possibly TRBD1 (6 bases). Trimming pared 3 bases from V and 4 bases from J, leaving 15 bases between. The germline CDR1 and CDR2 sequences are KGHSH and LQKENI. This CDR3 has 15 amino acids. The DNA for the CDR3 is TGTGCCAGCTCACCCCCGTCTACAGGGCTCACTGAAGCTTTCTTT. Its translation: CASSPPSTGLTEAFF.

This clonotype has a handful of counts. This sequence joins TRBV13 and TRBJ2-5; 10 positions match TRBD1. Trimming removed 11 bases from V and 4 bases from J; junction bases left unmatched: 7. The CDR3 is 13 residues long. The germline V gene has CDR1 PRHDT and CDR2 FYEKMQ (reference sequence). CDR3 DNA: TGTGCCTCGACAGGGGGCGAGGTAGAGACCCAGTACTTC. Translation: CASTGGEVETQYF.

As for this clonotype: A read error is likely here: a far larger clone is one base away. The J gene is TRBJ2-1, the V gene TRBV6-1; tentative D call: TRBD2 (5 bases). V dropped 5 bases and J dropped 10 bases, with 24 bases sitting between them. The CDR3 runs to 16 residues. Germline-derived CDR1 and CDR2 are MNHNS and SASEGT. CDR3 loop: CASSTPRIAGGGEQFF. The CDR3 bases are TGTGCCAGCAGTACCCCCCGGATAGCCGGAGGCGGCGAGCAGTTCTTC.